Below, 14 T cell receptor beta chains from the same sample are listed, as sequenced in a study of cytomegalovirus exposure and HLA in healthy donors. Primers for the PCR totalled 60 Vbeta and 13 Jbeta. TCRdb's table, derived via immunoSEQ multiplex PCR, lists solely in-frame clones and lacks some. The repertoire holds some 170,000 clones, roughly 77% seen once, with approximately 5% in the top ten. Sequencing was done on a sample of PBMCs. Every receptor here comes from a man between 18 and 29 years old in good health and CMV-seropositive.

The rearrangement joins TRBV19 to TRBJ1-5; no clear D gene. The CDR3 runs to 13 residues. Trimming took 7 bases from V and 4 from J, leaving 11 bases between them. Per germline, CDR1 LNHDA and CDR2 SQIVND (reference sequence). CDR3 amino acids: CASNGQHNQPQHF. DNA of the CDR3: TGTGCCAGTAATGGGCAGCATAATCAGCCCCAGCATTTT. The whole variable domain, filled in from reference TRBV19 and TRBJ1-5, reads DGGITQSPKYLFRKEGQNVTLSCEQNLNHDAMYWYRQDPGQGLRLIYYSQIVNDFQKGDIAEGYSVSREKKESFPLTVTSAQKNPTAFYLCASNGQHNQPQHFGDGTRLSIL.

This chain links TRBV5-1 with TRBJ1-1; TRBD1 matches 9 bases. V lost 4 bases, J lost 8 bases, and 6 bases stayed unmatched. CDR1 and CDR2 (germline): SGHRS, YFSETQ. CDR3 size: 13 residues. CDR3 protein: CASSRGTGTEAFF. CDR3 coding DNA: TGCGCCAGCAGCCGTGGGACAGGGACAGAAGCTTTCTTT.

The gene calls are TRBV18 and TRBJ2-6; a weak D match, TRBD1 (5 bases). The V and J ends lost 3 bases and 2 bases respectively, with 14 bases between them. CDR1 and CDR2 from the germline V gene are KGHSH and LQKENI. This CDR3 has 17 amino acids. The CDR3 here is CASSPDSKITGANVLTF. In nucleotides, the CDR3 is TGTGCCAGCTCACCTGACAGCAAGATAACTGGGGCCAACGTCCTGACTTTC. Supplemented by reference TRBV18 and TRBJ2-6, the full variable domain reads NAGVMQNPRHLVRRRGQEARLRCSPMKGHSHVYWYRQLPEEGLKFMVYLQKENIIDESGMPKERFSAEFPKEGPSILRIQQVVRGDSAAYFCASSPDSKITGANVLTFGAGSRLTVL.

The chain uses TRBV25-1 and TRBJ2-1; maybe TRBD1 (6 bases). This CDR3 spans 16 amino acids. The V and J ends lost 5 bases and 4 bases respectively, with 18 bases between them. Germline V CDR1 and CDR2: MGHDK, SYGVNS. The CDR3 DNA reads as TGTGCCAGCAGTTTGCCCTCCGGGACACCTTACAATGAGCAGTTCTTC. This translates into CASSLPSGTPYNEQFF. Complete variable domain (other parts from reference TRBV25-1 and TRBJ2-1): EADIYQTPRYLVIGTGKKITLECSQTMGHDKMYWYQQDPGMELHLIHYSYGVNSTEKGDLSSESTVSRIRTEHFPLTLESARPSHTSQYLCASSLPSGTPYNEQFFGPGTRLTVL.

The chain combines TRBV6-5 with TRBJ2-1; maybe TRBD2 (5 bases). Trimming took off 2 bases at V and 4 bases at J, with 9 bases between the two ends. This CDR3 spans 14 amino acids. Germline loops: CDR1 MNHEY, CDR2 SVGAGI. This CDR3 is CASSYALAYNEQFF. CDR3 bases: TGTGCCAGCAGTTACGCTCTAGCTTACAATGAGCAGTTCTTC.

The V gene is TRBV5-6, the J gene TRBJ2-2, with D unclear. Deletions cut 0 bases from V and 1 base from J, with 4 bases between. The germline V gene has CDR1 SGHDT and CDR2 YYEEEE. The CDR3 spans 14 residues. The CDR3 DNA reads as TGTGCCAGCAGCTTGGTCGGGAACACCGGGGAGCTGTTTTTT. Protein product: CASSLVGNTGELFF.

This clone occurred a few times. J is TRBJ2-1 and V is TRBV21-1; TRBD2 is the table's D call, not checked against the DNA. TRBV21-1 is listed as a pseudogene. The CDR3 runs 16 residues. CDR3 protein: CASSRGLAGGGNEQFF. DNA of the CDR3: TGTGCCAGCAGCAGGGGACTAGCGGGAGGCGGCAATGAGCAGTTCTTC.

The chain carries TRBV5-1 and TRBJ2-5, with a possible D match to TRBD2 (6 bases). Germline CDR1 reads SGHRS; CDR2 reads YFSETQ. Deletions cut 0 bases from V and 2 bases from J, with 11 bases between. CDR3 size: 15 residues. DNA for the CDR3: TGCGCCAGCAGCTTGGTGGGCGGGGATCAAGAGACCCAGTACTTC. The encoded protein is CASSLVGGDQETQYF.

V usage is TRBV10-3 and J usage is TRBJ2-1, with D perhaps matching TRBD2 (6 bases). The CDR3 length is 13 residues. The V gene lost 2 bases and the J gene lost 5 bases, with 7 bases spanning the gap. Germline V CDR1 and CDR2: ENHRY, SYGVKD. The CDR3 coding sequence is TGTGCCATCAGTGAGGGGACTGACAATGAGCAGTTCTTC. This sequence encodes CAISEGTDNEQFF.

There are a few counts of this clone. The genes are TRBV5-1 and TRBJ1-4, with 10 positions matching TRBD1. The CDR3 consists of 17 residues. Trimming removed 0 bases from V and 8 bases from J; junction bases left unmatched: 10. CDR1 and CDR2 (germline): SGHRS, YFSETQ. The chain's CDR3 is CASSLGRSGTGVEKLFF. CDR3 bases: TGCGCCAGCAGCTTGGGTCGTTCCGGGACAGGGGTCGAAAAACTGTTTTTT.

The J gene is TRBJ1-2, the V gene TRBV6-1; maybe TRBD1 (6 bases). This CDR3 is built from 13 residues. Germline loops: CDR1 MNHNS, CDR2 SASEGT. The V end was cut by 9 bases, the J end by 3 bases, with 14 bases between. DNA for the CDR3: TGTGCCAGTCAGGGGCTCGGGGACTATGGCTACACCTTC. It translates to CASQGLGDYGYTF.

V is TRBV6-1 and J is TRBJ1-1, with D hard to call. The CDR3 is made up of 18 amino acids. CDR1 MNHNS and CDR2 SASEGT come from the germline V gene. The germline V and J ends were trimmed by 3 bases and 0 bases, with 20 bases remaining between them. DNA of the CDR3: TGTGCCAGCAGTGAGGCGGATAGGAGGGTCGGGATGAACACTGAAGCTTTCTTT. It is translated as CASSEADRRVGMNTEAFF.

The rearrangement joins TRBV15 to TRBJ1-1, with 7 nucleotides matching TRBD1. Germline V gene sequence: CDR1 LNHNV, CDR2 YYDKDF (reference sequence). The CDR3 extends over 12 amino acids. Trimming cost V 3 bases and J 7 bases; bases outside gene matches: 2. CDR3 DNA: TGTGCCACCAGCAGCAGACAGGGTGAAGCTTTCTTT. Its translation is CATSSRQGEAFF.

The chain joins TRBV7-6 to TRBJ1-2; 8 bases fit TRBD1. V shed 5 bases and J 6 bases; nucleotides not matched to a gene: 11. CDR3 length equals 15 residues. The germline V gene has CDR1 SGHVS and CDR2 FNYEAQ. CDR3 amino acids: CASSRYDRGVNGYTF. The CDR3 coding sequence is TGTGCCAGCAGCCGATACGACAGGGGCGTAAATGGCTACACCTTC.